A single sample is the source of the 31 T cell receptor beta chains below, sequenced in a study of blood T cell repertoires in COVID-19. Assay: immunoSEQ multiplex PCR; the TCRdb copy retains only in-frame clones and omits some. The sample holds about 160,000 clones, approximately 81% seen once. The specimen was peripheral blood. The receptors originated from a woman older than 75 with active or convalescent COVID-19.

The chain is built from TRBV5-4 and TRBJ1-3; TRBD1 might be the D (5 bases). V was trimmed by 4 bases and J by 0 bases, leaving 14 bases between them. CDR1 is SGHNT, CDR2 YYREEE, per germline (reference sequence). The CDR3 has 16 amino acids. CDR3 DNA: TGTGCCAGCAGCGACACGACAGCTTCCTCTGGAAACACCATATATTTT. It yields the protein CASSDTTASSGNTIYF.

This clone has just one count. The genes are TRBV9 and TRBJ2-1, with 8 bases lining up with TRBD2. This CDR3 region has 15 residues. Germline assignment: CDR1 SGDLS and CDR2 YYNGEE. Trimming at V came to 2 bases and at J to 1 base, leaving 2 bases not matched to a gene. As DNA, the CDR3 is TGTGCCAGCAGCGTCGGACTAGCATCCTACAATGAGCAGTTCTTC. Translated, it gives CASSVGLASYNEQFF. Full variable domain (missing parts from reference TRBV9 and TRBJ2-1): DSGVTQTPKHLITATGQRVTLRCSPRSGDLSVYWYQQSLDQGLQFLIQYYNGEERAKGNILERFSAQQFPDLHSELNLSSLELGDSALYFCASSVGLASYNEQFFGPGTRLTVL.

The rearrangement joins TRBV5-4 to TRBJ1-2; 7 bases match TRBD1. Germline CDR1 is SGHNT and CDR2 is YYREEE (reference sequence). The CDR3 length is 14 residues. V gave up 2 bases and J gave up 8 bases; unmatched junction bases: 9. The CDR3 nucleotides read TGTGCCAGCAGCTTACCCGGGACAGCGATCGGCTACACCTTC. It is translated as CASSLPGTAIGYTF.

The chain couples TRBV29-1 to TRBJ2-1; TRBD2 might be the D (6 bases). V lost 6 bases and J lost 9, with 15 bases in between. Germline-derived CDR1 and CDR2 are SQVTM and ANQGSEA. This CDR3 spans 12 amino acids. This chain's CDR3 is CSVQAGLSEQFF. For the CDR3, the DNA is TGCAGCGTCCAAGCGGGCCTCTCTGAGCAGTTCTTC.

J is TRBJ2-1 and V is TRBV28, with TRBD2 matching 12 bases. This CDR3 contains 17 residues. Trimming at V came to 5 bases and at J to 5 bases, leaving 10 bases not matched to a gene. Germline V CDR1 and CDR2: MDHEN, SYDVKM. The CDR3 region has the DNA TGTGCCAGCAGTAATCCCCCCAGGACTAGCGGGAACAATGAGCAGTTCTTC. Its protein product is CASSNPPRTSGNNEQFF.

V gene TRBV5-5 combines with J gene TRBJ2-7, with TRBD1 matching over 7 bases. V shed 4 bases, J shed 0 bases, and the junction held 4 bases outside the gene matches. This CDR3 is 14 amino acids long. Germline V lookup: CDR1 SGHKS, CDR2 YYEKEE (reference sequence). CDR3 protein: CASSETGSSYEQYF. The DNA of the CDR3 is TGTGCCAGCAGCGAGACAGGGAGCTCCTACGAGCAGTACTTC.

The chain's CDR3 is CASSLASDNQPQHF. DNA for the CDR3: TGTGCCAGCAGCTTAGCGTCAGATAATCAGCCCCAGCATTTT. The chain couples TRBV7-2 to TRBJ1-5; D is undetermined. Trimming took off 0 bases at V and 4 bases at J, with 7 bases between the two ends. CDR1 and CDR2 from the germline V gene are SGHTA and FQGNSA. This CDR3 is 14 amino acids long.

J is TRBJ1-1 and V is TRBV5-6; 7 positions agree with TRBD1. Trimming took 3 bases from V and 4 from J; bases not matched to a gene: 9. Germline V gene data show CDR1 as SGHDT and CDR2 as YYEEEE. CDR3 length equals 15 residues. CDR3 nucleotide sequence: TGTGCCAGCAGCTACCGGGACAGAATTACCACTGAAGCTTTCTTT. Protein sequence: CASSYRDRITTEAFF.

This clone was seen a single time. This sequence joins TRBV10-3 and TRBJ1-5; a weak D match, TRBD1 (6 bases). The CDR3 sequence is 17 residues long. V was clipped by 3 bases and J by 2 bases, with 17 bases between them. CDR1 and CDR2 from the germline V gene are ENHRY and SYGVKD. The CDR3 DNA follows: TGTGCCATCAGTGACCCACAGGGTATGGTTGGCAATCAGCCCCAGCATTTT. Its translation is CAISDPQGMVGNQPQHF.

The chain employs TRBV29-1 and TRBJ1-1, with TRBD1 as a possible D gene (6 bases). This CDR3 has 12 residues. Trimming cost V 7 bases and J 3 bases, with 12 bases left between them. CDR1 is SQVTM, CDR2 ANQGSEA, per germline. CDR3 coding DNA: TGCAGCGCCCAAAGGGGGTACACTGAAGCTTTCTTT. It specifies CSAQRGYTEAFF.

The chain combines TRBV24-1 with TRBJ2-1; TRBD2 agrees at 9 bases. The germline V gene encodes CDR1 KGHDR and CDR2 SFDVKD. V shed 3 bases, J shed 3 bases, and the junction held 11 bases outside the gene matches. The CDR3 is 18 residues long. The CDR3 DNA sequence: TGTGCCACCAGTGATCGCCTAGGTAGCGGGGGTCTCTACAATGAGCAGTTCTTC. Its translation is CATSDRLGSGGLYNEQFF.

The CDR3 spells CASRRQGAGSSYEQYF. CDR3 nucleotide sequence: TGTGCCAGCAGGAGACAGGGGGCCGGGTCTTCCTACGAGCAGTACTTC. This chain joins TRBV2 and TRBJ2-7; 10 nucleotides align to TRBD1. There are 16 residues in the CDR3. The ends lost 6 bases at V and 1 base at J; junction bases unmatched: 9. In germline, CDR1 is SNHLY, CDR2 FYNNEI.

The V call is TRBV19, the J call TRBJ2-2, with D maybe TRBD1 (5 bases). Trimming shortened V by 4 bases and J by 4 bases, and 10 bases separated the two germline ends. The CDR3 loop spans 14 amino acids. Germline CDR1 is LNHDA and CDR2 is SQIVND (reference sequence). CDR3 residues: CASSTHDSTGELFF. In DNA form, the CDR3 reads TGTGCCAGTAGTACCCATGACAGCACCGGGGAGCTGTTTTTT.

The chain carries TRBV10-3 and TRBJ2-7, with 8 bases that match TRBD1. Germline values: CDR1 ENHRY, CDR2 SYGVKD. Trimming took 2 bases from V and 2 from J; bases not matched to a gene: 5. CDR3 length: 15 residues. CDR3 sequence (DNA): TGTGCCATCAGTGAGCGGGACAGGCAGACCTACGAGCAGTACTTC. Translating gives CAISERDRQTYEQYF.

The V and J genes are TRBV5-4 and TRBJ2-7; 7 bases align to TRBD2. The ends lost 0 bases at V and 2 bases at J; junction bases unmatched: 5. CDR1 is SGHNT and CDR2 is YYREEE in the germline V gene (reference sequence). This CDR3 region has 15 residues. CDR3 region: CASSLELAATYEQYF. The CDR3 DNA sequence: TGTGCCAGCAGCTTGGAGCTAGCGGCGACCTACGAGCAGTACTTC. The entire variable domain, with the rest obtained from reference TRBV5-4 and TRBJ2-7, is as follows: ETGVTQSPTHLIKTRGQQVTLRCSSQSGHNTVSWYQQALGQGPQFIFQYYREEENGRGNFPPRFSGLQFPNYSSELNVNALELDDSALYLCASSLELAATYEQYFGPGTRLTVT.

The chain employs TRBV19 and TRBJ2-6, with TRBD1 identical over 7 bases. Germline V gene lookup returns CDR1 LNHDA and CDR2 SQIVND (reference sequence). The CDR3 runs 16 residues. Trimming took 5 bases from V and 0 from J; bases not matched to a gene: 4. The CDR3 region has the DNA TGTGCCAGTAGTCCCGGACAGGCCTCTGGGGCCAACGTCCTGACTTTC. Translation gives CASSPGQASGANVLTF.

The V and J genes are TRBV28 and TRBJ1-6; 7 bases are a match to TRBD1. CDR3 length equals 15 residues. Losses at the gene ends were 5 bases for V and 6 bases for J; bases not matched to a gene: 7. The germline V gene has CDR1 MDHEN and CDR2 SYDVKM. The CDR3 nucleotides read TGTGCCAGCAGTCCACGGACAGGTCCTAATTCACCCCTCCACTTT. It is translated as CASSPRTGPNSPLHF.

This clone was seen a few times. This rearrangement joins TRBV7-9 to TRBJ2-2; D is uncertain. Germline values: CDR1 SEHNR, CDR2 FQNEAQ (reference sequence). CDR3 size: 14 residues. V lost 3 bases and J lost 1, with 6 bases in between. The CDR3 bases are TGTGCCAGCAGCTTTGGCCAGAACACCGGGGAGCTGTTTTTT. Translating gives CASSFGQNTGELFF.

The rearrangement uses TRBV21-1 and TRBJ2-2; the table names TRBD2, a call not compared with the DNA. TRBV21-1 is a pseudogene locus. The CDR3 covers 16 residues. CDR3 residues: CASSKNGGKVTGELFF. The CDR3 coding sequence is TGTGCCAGCAGCAAAAACGGGGGGAAAGTCACCGGGGAGCTGTTTTTT.

The CDR3 spells CASSANLAVDEQYF. CDR3 bases: TGTGCCAGCAGTGCTAATCTAGCGGTGGACGAGCAGTACTTC. The chain recombines TRBV25-1 with TRBJ2-7; 7 bases map to TRBD2. The CDR3 extends over 14 amino acids. CDR1 MGHDK and CDR2 SYGVNS come from the germline V gene. Trimming took 4 bases from V and 5 from J; bases not matched to a gene: 8.

The chain combines TRBV28 with TRBJ1-2; 7 bases agree with TRBD1. The CDR3 sequence is 15 residues long. The V gene end was trimmed by 3 bases and the J gene end by 1 base; junction bases not matched to a gene: 5. Germline CDR1 is MDHEN and CDR2 is SYDVKM. The CDR3 spells CASSFPTGLNYGYTF. For the CDR3, the DNA is TGTGCCAGCAGTTTCCCGACAGGGCTTAACTATGGCTACACCTTC.

CDR3 protein: CASSIPTVPYGYTF. CDR3 coding DNA: TGTGCCAGCAGTATCCCGACAGTCCCCTATGGCTACACCTTC. The chain joins TRBV28 to TRBJ1-2; the D gene is possibly TRBD1 (5 bases). The CDR3 runs to 14 residues. Germline lookup yields CDR1 MDHEN and CDR2 SYDVKM. V lost 5 bases and J lost 4, with 14 bases in between.

This chain joins TRBV5-1 and TRBJ1-6; 9 nucleotides align to TRBD1. The CDR3 is 19 residues long. Germline CDR1 reads SGHRS; CDR2 reads YFSETQ. V dropped 1 base and J dropped 4; count of bases not matched to a gene: 12. The CDR3 loop reads CASSLFYRGQGEYNSPLHF. In DNA, the CDR3 is TGCGCCAGCAGCTTGTTTTACAGGGGACAGGGTGAATATAATTCACCCCTCCACTTT.

Here the CDR3 DNA reads TGTGCCACGGCACGGAGTGATGGCTGGGGCTACACCTTC. Translation: CATARSDGWGYTF. This chain links TRBV6-5 with TRBJ1-2; D gene uncertain. CDR1 MNHEY and CDR2 SVGAGI come from the germline V gene. Trimming took 10 bases from V and 8 from J, leaving 20 bases between them. The CDR3 contains 13 residues.

In DNA form, the CDR3 reads TGTGCCAGTAGAGGCCCCGAGGCGCCAAGCACAGATACGCAGTATTTT. Translating it yields CASRGPEAPSTDTQYF. The chain joins TRBV19 to TRBJ2-3, with D unclear. Germline V gene sequence: CDR1 LNHDA, CDR2 SQIVND (reference sequence). Trimming stripped 6 bases from V and 0 bases from J, with 16 bases between. The CDR3 runs to 16 residues.

CDR3 loop: CASIGSGRFNEQYF. The CDR3 DNA reads as TGTGCCAGCATCGGTAGCGGGAGGTTCAACGAGCAGTACTTC. The chain has TRBV28 and TRBJ2-7; 10 bases align to TRBD2. Germline CDR1 reads MDHEN; CDR2 reads SYDVKM. V lost 7 bases to trimming and J lost 5 bases; unmatched junction nucleotides: 8. The CDR3 runs 14 residues.

J is TRBJ2-7 and V is TRBV9; the D gene is possibly TRBD2 (6 bases). Trimming removed 3 bases at V and 1 base at J, with 8 bases between. From germline, CDR1 is SGDLS and CDR2 YYNGEE. The CDR3 sequence is 13 residues long. In DNA, the CDR3 is TGTGCCAGCAGCGAGGGACTTTCCTACGAGCAGTACTTC. It translates to CASSEGLSYEQYF.

V is TRBV20-1 and J is TRBJ2-1; 10 positions agree with TRBD2. CDR1 and CDR2 (germline): DFQATT, SNEGSKA (reference sequence). Trimming took 3 bases from V and 3 from J; bases not matched to a gene: 5. This CDR3 contains 15 residues. CDR3 sequence: CSASPASGSYNEQFF. The CDR3 coding sequence is TGCAGTGCTAGTCCCGCTAGCGGGAGCTACAATGAGCAGTTCTTC.

This clone came up a few times. This chain uses TRBV6-5 with TRBJ1-3; D unclear. V was clipped by 5 bases and J by 0 bases, with 8 bases between them. Looked up from germline, CDR1 is MNHEY and CDR2 is SVGAGI. The CDR3 consists of 14 residues. The CDR3 here is CASSPSFSGNTIYF. CDR3 bases: TGTGCCAGCAGTCCATCATTCTCTGGAAACACCATATATTTT.

The chain is built from TRBV6-4 and TRBJ1-2; 8 bases are shared with TRBD1. Trimming took 7 bases from V and 12 from J; bases not matched to a gene: 19. From germline, CDR1 is MRHNA and CDR2 SNTAGT. This CDR3 spans 15 amino acids. The CDR3 nucleotides read TGTGCCAGCAAGAATTTGGGACAGGACGAGTTTGGGGACACCTTC. Residues: CASKNLGQDEFGDTF.

The chain employs TRBV3-1 (or the pseudogene TRBV3-2) and TRBJ2-1, with TRBD2 matching over 11 bases. This CDR3 comprises 18 residues. The germline gives CDR1 LGHDT, CDR2 YNNKEL (reference sequence). Trimming removed 6 bases from V and 3 bases from J; junction bases left unmatched: 13. In nucleotides, the CDR3 is TGTGCCAGCAGAGCAACTAGCGGGAGATCACCTGGCTACAATGAGCAGTTCTTC. This encodes CASRATSGRSPGYNEQFF.